Listed below are T cell receptor beta chains from one sample, sequenced in a study of cytomegalovirus exposure and HLA in healthy donors. Sequencing was performed with immunoSEQ multiplex PCR; in TCRdb, only in-frame clones are kept and a portion is missing. In the table there are about 190,000 clones, more than 75% of which are singletons. Material: PBMCs. Every receptor here comes from a woman aged 45-65 years in good health and CMV-seropositive. Each CDR3 is given with its conserved first and last residue. Fields, in order: V gene, J gene, clone size, D gene, CDR3 DNA, CDR3 protein. The D gene is left open where the match is weak. Expanded clones are given a class, and other clones once, few, many or no size at all.

TRBV9,TRBJ2-5,NA,TRBD1,TGTGCCAGCAGTCCAAGGACAGGCCAAGAGACCCAGTACTTC,CASSPRTGQETQYF
TRBV28,TRBJ1-2,NA,NA,TGTGCCAGCAGTTTAGCGAGTTTCGGCTACACCTTC,CASSLASFGYTF
TRBV2,TRBJ2-3,NA,NA,TGTGCCAGCTCGGCGGGGACAGATACGCAGTATTTT,CASSAGTDTQYF
TRBV5-6,TRBJ1-6,few,NA,TGTGCCAGCAGCTTCGGCGGTTTTAATTCACCCCTCCACTTT,CASSFGGFNSPLHF
TRBV6-5,TRBJ2-3,once,TRBD1,TGTGCCAGCAGTCGGACAGGGGAGGGGGATACGCAGTATTTT,CASSRTGEGDTQYF
TRBV6-4,TRBJ2-2,once,TRBD1,TGTGCCAGCAGTGACTCATCGCAGGGGGCGACCGGGGAGCTGTTTTTT,CASSDSSQGATGELFF
TRBV5-1,TRBJ2-7,few,TRBD2,TGCGCCAGCAGCTTGGCTAGCGGGGGCGCCTCCTACGAGCAGTACTTC,CASSLASGGASYEQYF
TRBV29-1,TRBJ1-2,NA,NA,TGCAGCGTTCGTGGAATGACGGGGGACCGCTACACCTTC,CSVRGMTGDRYTF
TRBV7-3,TRBJ2-2,NA,TRBD2,TGTGCCAGCATTCTAGCGGGGGGGAACACCGGGGAGCTGTTTTTT,CASILAGGNTGELFF
TRBV7-9,TRBJ2-1,NA,TRBD1,TGTGCCAGCAGCTCAACCGGACAGGCAGTCAATGAGCAGTTCTTC,CASSSTGQAVNEQFF
TRBV6-5,TRBJ2-7,once,NA,TGTGCCAGCAGTTACGGGGCAGGTACCTACGAGCAGTACTTC,CASSYGAGTYEQYF
TRBV28,TRBJ1-3,NA,NA,TGTGCCAGCAGTTTAAGTGACAGGGGAAACACCATATATTTT,CASSLSDRGNTIYF
TRBV7-3,TRBJ1-5,NA,TRBD1,TGTGCCAGCAGACTTGAGGGGGCGCAGGGTCAGCCCCAGCATTTT,CASRLEGAQGQPQHF
TRBV7-8,TRBJ1-4,NA,TRBD1,TGTGCCAGCAGCTGGCCGGGACAGAATGAAAAACTGTTTTTT,CASSWPGQNEKLFF
TRBV7-2,TRBJ1-2,NA,TRBD1,TGTGCCAGCAGCTTAGTACAGGGGAATAGGGGTGGCTACACCTTC,CASSLVQGNRGGYTF
TRBV30,TRBJ2-3,NA,TRBD2,TGTGCCTGGGGCCTGACTAGCGGGGGAGCGGATACGCAGTATTTT,CAWGLTSGGADTQYF
TRBV7-9,TRBJ1-2,NA,NA,TGTGCCAGCAGCCAGGACCCCGGGACAACCTATGGCTACACCTTC,CASSQDPGTTYGYTF
TRBV7-2,TRBJ1-5,NA,NA,TGTGCCAGCAGCTCCAAAGCCCAGGGGCCCCAGCATTTT,CASSSKAQGPQHF
TRBV29-1,TRBJ2-3,NA,NA,TGCAGCGCCCATAAGGACAGAGCCCGCACAGATACGCAGTATTTT,CSAHKDRARTDTQYF
TRBV5-4,TRBJ2-7,NA,NA,TGTGCCAGCAGCTTGGCCGTCGAGCAGTACTTC,CASSLAVEQYF
TRBV4-1,TRBJ2-7,NA,NA,TGCGCCAGCAGCCAAGATAGGGGCTACGAGCAGTACTTC,CASSQDRGYEQYF
TRBV2,TRBJ1-2,NA,NA,TGTGCCAGCAGTGAACGAGGAGACTATGGCCACACCTTC,CASSERGDYGHTF
TRBV12-5,TRBJ1-1,NA,TRBD1,TGTGCTAGTGGTCAAGGGACAGATTCTGAAGCTTTCTTT,CASGQGTDSEAFF
TRBV19,TRBJ2-2,NA,TRBD1,TGTGCCAGCAGACCCCCCGGGACAGGTAACACCGGGGAGCTGTTTTTT,CASRPPGTGNTGELFF